The T cell receptor (beta chain) described here comes from a study of T cell responses to AZD1222 COVID-19 vaccine. Broader study findings: Donors were largely white British and mainly female; clonal diversity was possibly underestimated.

This CDR3 is built from 11 residues. CDR1 is MNHNS and CDR2 is SASEGT in the germline V gene. Between the trimmed V and J ends, which lost 3 bases and 6 bases, there was a span of 4 bases. Some clones are missing from TCRdb's copy, which holds only in-frame ones; the method was immunoSEQ multiplex PCR. The sample includes roughly 120,000 clones, about 86% of them seen just once. As to this clone: The antigen is not known.

The input for sequencing was peripheral blood, taken on day 0 of AZD1222 vaccination. This chain uses TRBV6-1 with TRBJ2-3; D is unresolved. The clonotype originates from an adult in good health. The CDR3 loop is CASSDSDTQYF. The CDR3, as DNA: TGTGCCAGCAGTGACAGTGATACGCAGTATTTT.